These 26 T cell receptor beta chains share one sample of origin, sequenced in a study of cytomegalovirus exposure and HLA in healthy donors. 13 Jbeta primers and 60 Vbeta primers were used for the PCR. The repertoire was sequenced with immunoSEQ multiplex PCR; TCRdb's copy has only in-frame clones and lacks some. The sample holds about 130,000 clones, roughly 80% seen once. The specimen sequenced was PBMCs. These receptors came from a middle-aged man in good health and CMV-seronegative.

The V and J genes are TRBV11-2 and TRBJ2-1; the D gene is possibly TRBD1 (6 bases). The CDR3 is 17 amino acids. Germline V gene sequence: CDR1 SGHAT, CDR2 FQNNGV. Trimming took off 4 bases at V and 0 bases at J, with 16 bases between the two ends. The CDR3 reads CASSSGTSLGSYNEQFF. The DNA of the CDR3 is TGTGCCAGCAGCTCCGGGACATCCTTGGGCTCCTACAATGAGCAGTTCTTC.

The rearrangement joins TRBV20-1 to TRBJ2-1; the D gene is possibly TRBD1 (5 bases). Germline V CDR1 and CDR2: DFQATT, SNEGSKA (reference sequence). The CDR3 consists of 11 residues. V was shortened by 4 bases and J by 7 bases, with 8 bases between the two germline ends. This CDR3 is CSATRENEQFF. For the CDR3, the DNA is TGCAGTGCTACCAGGGAAAATGAGCAGTTCTTC.

The chain employs TRBV2 and TRBJ2-2; TRBD1 is a possible D gene (5 bases). CDR1 and CDR2 from the germline V gene are SNHLY and FYNNEI. V lost 8 bases, J lost 1 base, and 11 bases lay in between. CDR3 length: 14 amino acids. The DNA of the CDR3 is TGTGCCAGCCGCGACAGAGTGAACACCGGGGAGCTGTTTTTT. Residues: CASRDRVNTGELFF.

The chain joins TRBV30 to TRBJ2-5; D is perhaps TRBD1 (6 bases). This CDR3 has 13 residues. Germline CDR1 is GTSNPN and CDR2 is SVGIG (reference sequence). V lost 2 bases and J lost 5, with 12 bases in between. Here the CDR3 DNA reads TGTGCCTGGAGTCTAAGAAGGGGGGAGACCCAGTACTTC. Translating it yields CAWSLRRGETQYF.

The chain uses TRBV7-9 and TRBJ2-2; TRBD1 might be the D (6 bases). V was clipped by 0 bases and J by 4 bases, with 9 bases between them. The germline CDR1 and CDR2 sequences are SEHNR and FQNEAQ (reference sequence). The CDR3 consists of 15 residues. Here the CDR3 reads CASSLAMGATGELFF. The CDR3, as DNA: TGTGCCAGCAGCTTAGCGATGGGGGCCACCGGGGAGCTGTTTTTT.

The chain recombines TRBV7-2 with TRBJ2-7; 9 positions match TRBD1. The V segment lost 9 bases and the J segment 4 bases; nucleotides outside the gene matches: 10. Germline values: CDR1 SGHTA, CDR2 FQGNSA. CDR3 size: 14 residues. The CDR3 nucleotides are TGTGCCAGTACATCGGACAGGGGTTTGTACGAGCAGTACTTC. Amino acid sequence: CASTSDRGLYEQYF.

This chain connects TRBV11-2 to TRBJ2-2; the D gene is possibly TRBD2 (6 bases). Germline CDR1 SGHAT, CDR2 FQNNGV. V was pared by 11 bases and J by 4 bases, with 20 bases between. This CDR3 is 15 amino acids long. CDR3 in amino acids: CAAGPTVKTTGELFF. DNA of the CDR3: TGTGCCGCGGGGCCGACAGTGAAAACCACCGGGGAGCTGTTTTTT.

CDR3 DNA: TGCGCCAGCAGCTCAACTAGCGGAACCTACAATGAGCAGTTCTTC. It is translated as CASSSTSGTYNEQFF. V and J are TRBV5-1 and TRBJ2-1; TRBD2 matches at 8 bases. The V gene end was trimmed by 3 bases and the J gene end by 2 bases; junction bases not matched to a gene: 4. Per germline, CDR1 SGHRS and CDR2 YFSETQ. CDR3 size: 15 residues.

The chain couples TRBV7-3 to TRBJ2-3; tentative D call: TRBD2 (5 bases). The CDR3 runs 15 residues. The V end was cut by 4 bases, the J end by 4 bases, with 15 bases between. Germline assignment: CDR1 SGHTA and CDR2 FQGTGA. The CDR3 bases are TGTGCCAGCAGCTGGGTTACGGAGGCGGCAGATACGCAGTATTTT. Amino acids: CASSWVTEAADTQYF.

There are a few counts of this clone. The chain employs TRBV6-1 and TRBJ2-1; D possibly corresponds to TRBD1 (8 bases). The CDR3 has 13 residues. Trimming shortened V by 6 bases and J by 9 bases, and 15 bases separated the two germline ends. Germline-derived CDR1 and CDR2 are MNHNS and SASEGT. CDR3 bases: TGTGCCAGCAGCGTGGACAGGGAGGGTGAGCAGTTCTTC. Translated: CASSVDREGEQFF.

The CDR3 bases are TGTGCCAGCAGGGCGGACAGGGTCTCCTACGAGCAGTACTTC. This sequence encodes CASRADRVSYEQYF. The chain joins TRBV2 to TRBJ2-7; 8 positions agree with TRBD1. Germline lookup yields CDR1 SNHLY and CDR2 FYNNEI. This CDR3 comprises 14 residues. Trimming removed 6 bases from V and 0 bases from J; junction bases left unmatched: 4. The full variable domain, rest sourced from reference TRBV2 and TRBJ2-7, is EPEVTQTPSHQVTQMGQEVILRCVPISNHLYFYWYRQILGQKVEFLVSFYNNEISEKSEIFDDQFSVERPDGSNFTLKIRSTKLEDSAMYFCASRADRVSYEQYFGPGTRLTVT.

This clone was picked up many times. This sequence joins TRBV6-1 and TRBJ2-3; D perhaps matches TRBD1 (6 bases). The ends were cut back, 7 bases at V and 4 bases at J, with 12 bases in the middle. Germline lookup yields CDR1 MNHNS and CDR2 SASEGT. The CDR3 runs to 13 residues. The CDR3 loop is CASTPPGADTQYF. For the CDR3, the DNA is TGTGCCAGCACCCCCCCAGGGGCAGATACGCAGTATTTT.

This clone was found once. The CDR3 nucleotides read TGTGCCAGCAGCTTGGCTCGGGGGAATGGAAACACCATATATTTT. This encodes CASSLARGNGNTIYF. The gene calls are TRBV5-4 and TRBJ1-3; D possibly corresponds to TRBD1 (5 bases). The V gene's germline CDR1 is SGHNT and CDR2 YYREEE (reference sequence). With 0 bases removed from V and 3 bases from J, the gap between germline ends came to 10 bases. The CDR3 is 15 amino acids.

The chain is built from TRBV7-2 and TRBJ2-5, with D tentatively TRBD1 (6 bases). CDR3 size: 15 residues. Germline CDR1 SGHTA, CDR2 FQGNSA. V gave up 7 bases and J gave up 4 bases, with 19 bases separating them. CDR3 amino acids: CASTSGRGPTETQYF. The CDR3 DNA is TGTGCCAGCACCTCAGGCAGGGGCCCGACAGAGACCCAGTACTTC.

This chain links TRBV30 with TRBJ1-1, with 7 positions matching TRBD1. Per germline, CDR1 GTSNPN and CDR2 SVGIG (reference sequence). CDR3 length: 17 residues. Trimming cost V 0 bases and J 0 bases; bases outside gene matches: 10. The CDR3, as DNA: TGTGCCTGGAGTGTGAAAAGGGACAGCTCCATGAACACTGAAGCTTTCTTT. Encoded protein: CAWSVKRDSSMNTEAFF.

The V gene is TRBV5-8, the J gene TRBJ2-4; TRBD1 is a possible D gene (5 bases). Germline CDR1 and CDR2: SGHTS and YDEGEE. The germline V and J ends were trimmed by 0 bases and 6 bases, with 16 bases remaining between them. The CDR3 extends over 16 amino acids. As DNA, the CDR3 is TGTGCCAGCAGCTTGGTGGGGCGCGTCGGCGGAAACATTCAGTACTTC. Encoded protein: CASSLVGRVGGNIQYF.

V usage is TRBV5-1 and J usage is TRBJ1-2; weak D call: TRBD1 (5 bases). Trimming removed 0 bases from V and 4 bases from J, with 13 bases in between. The CDR3 is made up of 15 amino acids. The germline V gene encodes CDR1 SGHRS and CDR2 YFSETQ. CDR3 protein: CASSLGATESYGYTF. CDR3 DNA sequence: TGCGCCAGCAGCTTGGGTGCGACAGAGTCCTATGGCTACACCTTC.

This chain joins TRBV5-1 and TRBJ1-1; D might be TRBD1 (6 bases). The V gene's germline CDR1 is SGHRS and CDR2 YFSETQ. This CDR3 is built from 13 residues. Trimming removed 3 bases from V and 1 base from J, with 7 bases in between. CDR3: CASSSQGNTEAFF. The CDR3 nucleotides are TGCGCCAGCAGCTCACAGGGGAACACTGAAGCTTTCTTT.

J is TRBJ1-1 and V is TRBV28, with 10 positions matching TRBD1. The CDR3 has 15 residues. After removal of 2 bases from V and 4 bases from J, the junction contained 4 bases not matched to a gene. Germline V gives CDR1 MDHEN, CDR2 SYDVKM. The CDR3 coding sequence is TGTGCCAGCAGTTTAATGGGACAGGGGAGCACTGAAGCTTTCTTT. Its protein product is CASSLMGQGSTEAFF.

V is TRBV2 and J is TRBJ2-5; 8 bases are shared with TRBD2. The trim removed 10 bases at V and 2 bases at J, leaving 6 bases unmatched. The CDR3 has 13 residues. Germline V gene sequence: CDR1 SNHLY, CDR2 FYNNEI. The CDR3 is CATQTSVQETQYF. The CDR3 nucleotides are TGTGCCACCCAGACTAGCGTTCAAGAGACCCAGTACTTC.

The chain employs TRBV18 and TRBJ2-4; TRBD1 agrees at 8 bases. Trimming removed 3 bases from V and 3 bases from J; junction bases left unmatched: 4. The CDR3 contains 15 residues. Germline V gives CDR1 KGHSH, CDR2 LQKENI. CDR3 DNA: TGTGCCAGCTCACCGGACAGGGTTAGCAAAAACATTCAGTACTTC. Its protein is CASSPDRVSKNIQYF. The full variable domain, with the rest looked up from reference TRBV18 and TRBJ2-4, is NAGVMQNPRHLVRRRGQEARLRCSPMKGHSHVYWYRQLPEEGLKFMVYLQKENIIDESGMPKERFSAEFPKEGPSILRIQQVVRGDSAAYFCASSPDRVSKNIQYFGAGTRLSVL.

On this clone: Different DNA sequences within this sample yield the same CDR3. V and J are TRBV30 and TRBJ2-3; the D gene is possibly TRBD1 (6 bases). The CDR3 is 13 amino acids. V dropped 3 bases and J dropped 3 bases, with 10 bases sitting between them. Germline CDR1 GTSNPN, CDR2 SVGIG (reference sequence). CDR3 sequence reads: CAWSRGLTDTQYF. As DNA, the CDR3 is TGTGCCTGGAGCAGGGGTTTGACAGATACGCAGTATTTT.

This sequence joins TRBV6-4 and TRBJ2-1; a weak D match, TRBD2 (6 bases). The ends were cut back, 0 bases at V and 0 bases at J, with 9 bases in the middle. Germline CDR1 reads MRHNA; CDR2 reads SNTAGT. CDR3 length: 16 amino acids. CDR3 sequence (DNA): TGTGCCAGCAGTGACTCGATCGGGGGCTCCTACAATGAGCAGTTCTTC. This codes for CASSDSIGGSYNEQFF.

This chain connects TRBV5-1 to TRBJ2-2, with D perhaps matching TRBD2 (5 bases). The V and J ends lost 5 bases and 6 bases respectively, with 17 bases between them. CDR3 length: 15 residues. CDR1 is SGHRS, CDR2 YFSETQ, per germline. In DNA form, the CDR3 reads TGCGCCAGCAGTAGGACCCTGGCGGGTTCCGGGGAGCTGTTTTTT. The encoded protein is CASSRTLAGSGELFF.

This rearrangement joins TRBV5-1 to TRBJ2-3, with 7 bases aligning to TRBD2. Germline-derived CDR1 and CDR2 are SGHRS and YFSETQ. The CDR3 is made up of 14 amino acids. J lost 2 bases, V lost 4 bases, and 4 bases had no gene match. The CDR3 coding sequence is TGCGCCAGCAGCGAGCGGGGATTCACAGATACGCAGTATTTT. Amino acid sequence: CASSERGFTDTQYF.

This clone was detected once. This chain uses TRBV5-1 with TRBJ2-1; 12 bases line up with TRBD2. From germline, CDR1 is SGHRS and CDR2 YFSETQ. The V segment lost 3 bases and the J segment 7 bases; nucleotides outside the gene matches: 8. The CDR3 has 16 amino acids. CDR3 sequence (DNA): TGCGCCAGCAGCTCGCCGGGACTAGCGGGCCTTAATGAGCAGTTCTTC. Encoded protein: CASSSPGLAGLNEQFF.